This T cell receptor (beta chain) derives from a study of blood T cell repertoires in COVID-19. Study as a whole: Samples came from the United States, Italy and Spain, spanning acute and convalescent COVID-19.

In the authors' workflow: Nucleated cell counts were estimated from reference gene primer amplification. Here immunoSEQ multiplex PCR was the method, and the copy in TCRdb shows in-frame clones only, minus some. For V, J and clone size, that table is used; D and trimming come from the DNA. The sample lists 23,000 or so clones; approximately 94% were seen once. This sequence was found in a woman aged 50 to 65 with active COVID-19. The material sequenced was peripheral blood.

CDR3 loop: CASSTRPGQGALVDGYTF. The CDR3 region has the DNA TGCGCCAGCAGCACCCGACCGGGACAGGGGGCGTTAGTGGATGGCTACACCTTC. The J gene is TRBJ1-2, the V gene TRBV5-1, with 12 nucleotides matching TRBD1. The CDR3 consists of 18 residues. In germline, CDR1 is SGHRS, CDR2 YFSETQ. V shed 4 bases, J shed 6 bases, and the junction held 16 bases outside the gene matches.